The T cell receptor (beta chain) described here comes from a study of blood T cell repertoires in COVID-19. On the study more broadly: Some COVID-19 samples were acute and others convalescent; all came from the United States, Italy and Spain. PBMCs, B-cell-depleted T cells, or T cells provided the cDNA or gDNA that made up the material.

The ends lost 4 bases at V and 0 bases at J; junction bases unmatched: 0. This CDR3 region has 13 residues. Per the germline V gene, CDR1 is MNHNY and CDR2 is SVGAGI (reference sequence). Original methodology: Estimation of nucleated cell counts relied on the amplification of reference gene primers. Assay: immunoSEQ multiplex PCR; the TCRdb copy retains only in-frame clones and omits some. The V and J calls and clone size were taken over from that table, and D and trimming were inferred from the DNA. The sample lists just over 150,000 clones, just under 85% seen once, with 20% to 25% in the top ten. The chain is built from TRBV6-6 and TRBJ2-7; 7 nucleotides align to TRBD1. Sequenced material: peripheral blood. The source is a woman at least 80 years old with acute or convalescent COVID-19. The CDR3 nucleotides are TGTGCCAGCAGTTGGGACAGCTCCTACGAGCAGTACTTC. Its protein product is CASSWDSSYEQYF.